This TCR beta chain came from a study of CD8+CD57+ T cells in acquired aplastic anemia. Using genomic DNA as the template, TCR beta VDJ and CDR3 profiling was carried out. TCRdb re-called the reads through MiXCR, storing one row per CDR3 protein. The profile shows 150,000 to 160,000 distinct CDR3 sequences, about 54% of them singletons. Sequencing involved patients with CD8+CD57+ cell expansion previously shown by flow cytometry. No therapy had been given to the patients at the time of blood sampling. Germline V gene sequence: CDR1 SGHVS, CDR2 FNYEAQ. V was clipped by 5 bases and J by 4 bases, with 16 bases between them. The CDR3 is 15 amino acids. Concerning this clonotype: The antigen is not known.

General observations from the study: Patients and controls had in common 25 to 35 CD8+ CDR3 sequences. Statistical testing detected no significant gap in CD8+ Simpson's diversity between patients and controls.

This clonotype was obtained from a human donor with aplastic anemia. Sequenced: sorted CD4+, CD8+, or CD8+CD57+ T cells (not recorded which) from PBMCs. The chain uses TRBV7-6 and TRBJ2-3, with D possibly matching TRBD1 (6 bases). In DNA, the CDR3 is TGTGCCAGCAGCCCTACAGGGCGCCTGGCAGATACGCAGTATTTT. Protein: CASSPTGRLADTQYF.